These 10 T cell receptor beta chains originate from one sample sequenced in a study of blood T cell repertoires in COVID-19. Sequencing used immunoSEQ multiplex PCR; TCRdb keeps in-frame clones, though not all of them. The data show 300,000 to 450,000 clones, 85% seen once. The sample comprised peripheral blood. Every receptor here comes from a woman aged 18-35 years with acute or convalescent COVID-19.

This sequence joins TRBV6-4 and TRBJ1-1; D might be TRBD1 (5 bases). Trimming pared 6 bases from V and 0 bases from J, leaving 11 bases between. This CDR3 region has 14 residues. The germline V gene encodes CDR1 MRHNA and CDR2 SNTAGT. CDR3 residues: CASSVDIMNTEAFF. The CDR3 coding sequence is TGTGCCAGCAGCGTGGACATCATGAACACTGAAGCTTTCTTT.

Only a few counts were recorded for this clone. The V call is TRBV11-2, the J call TRBJ1-4; 7 nucleotides match TRBD1. Losses at the gene ends were 5 bases for V and 8 bases for J; bases not matched to a gene: 8. There are 14 residues in the CDR3. CDR1 is SGHAT, CDR2 FQNNGV, per germline. CDR3 in DNA: TGTGCCAGCAGCCTGGGACAGTCGGCCGAAAAACTGTTTTTT. Translated, it gives CASSLGQSAEKLFF.

V is TRBV5-1 and J is TRBJ1-6; TRBD1 agrees at 10 bases. The CDR3 is 17 residues long. Germline values: CDR1 SGHRS, CDR2 YFSETQ. The trim removed 4 bases at V and 9 bases at J, leaving 13 bases unmatched. In DNA, the CDR3 is TGCGCCAGCAGCGGACGGACAGGGGGTTCCCTCTTTTCACCCCTCCACTTT. Protein sequence: CASSGRTGGSLFSPLHF.

The chain recombines TRBV19 with TRBJ2-2; 11 bases are a match to TRBD1. Germline assignment: CDR1 LNHDA and CDR2 SQIVND (reference sequence). The CDR3 spans 17 residues. V lost 0 bases, J lost 5 bases, and 5 bases stayed unmatched. CDR3 nucleotides: TGTGCCAGTAGTATAGATCTAGGGACAGGGGGGACCGGGGAGCTGTTTTTT. Translated: CASSIDLGTGGTGELFF.

The V gene is TRBV5-1, the J gene TRBJ1-1, with D tentatively TRBD1 (6 bases). The germline CDR1 and CDR2 sequences are SGHRS and YFSETQ. The CDR3 sequence is 13 residues long. V was pared by 3 bases and J by 1 base, with 7 bases between. The CDR3 here is CASSSGENTEAFF. In DNA, the CDR3 is TGCGCCAGCAGCTCAGGGGAGAACACTGAAGCTTTCTTT.

The chain links TRBV28 to TRBJ1-6; D gene uncertain. The V and J ends lost 6 bases and 0 bases respectively, with 15 bases between them. This CDR3 region has 17 residues. The germline CDR1 and CDR2 sequences are MDHEN and SYDVKM. The CDR3 DNA sequence: TGTGCCAGCAGCCCACCCGGTGGGAGCTCCTATAATTCACCCCTCCACTTT. Protein product: CASSPPGGSSYNSPLHF.

V gene TRBV5-5 combines with J gene TRBJ1-4; TRBD1 matches 7 bases. Germline trimming cut 0 bases from V and 0 bases from J; bases unmatched to any gene: 5. This CDR3 comprises 17 residues. Germline V gives CDR1 SGHKS, CDR2 YYEKEE (reference sequence). The CDR3 is CASSLGTTGATNEKLFF. For the CDR3, the DNA is TGTGCCAGCAGCTTGGGGACTACAGGGGCAACTAATGAAAAACTGTTTTTT.

The rearrangement joins TRBV28 to TRBJ1-5, with D tentatively TRBD1 (5 bases). The V gene lost 1 base and the J gene lost 7 bases, with 23 bases spanning the gap. The germline CDR1 and CDR2 sequences are MDHEN and SYDVKM. The CDR3 covers 18 residues. The CDR3 DNA is TGTGCCAGCAGTTTATTAGCATGGGGAGGCAGGGTGGAGCAGCCCCAGCATTTT. Translation: CASSLLAWGGRVEQPQHF.

This clone was detected once. The chain recombines TRBV3-1 (or the pseudogene TRBV3-2) with TRBJ2-7; D perhaps matches TRBD1 (6 bases). V gave up 5 bases and J gave up 2 bases, with 10 bases separating them. This CDR3 contains 13 residues. Germline V gene lookup returns CDR1 LGHDT and CDR2 YNNKEL (reference sequence). The chain's CDR3 is CASSIRTAYEQYF. The DNA of the CDR3 is TGTGCCAGCAGCATCAGGACAGCCTACGAGCAGTACTTC.

This clone was detected a few times. The gene calls are TRBV29-1 and TRBJ1-2, with TRBD1 matching over 8 bases. Losses at the gene ends were 1 base for V and 2 bases for J; bases not matched to a gene: 9. This CDR3 has 16 residues. Germline loops: CDR1 SQVTM, CDR2 ANQGSEA. The CDR3 DNA is TGCAGCGTTGAAGCGGTCGACAGGGGAAAAAACTATGGCTACACCTTC. The encoded protein is CSVEAVDRGKNYGYTF.